The sequence of this T cell receptor beta chain was determined in a study of blood T cell repertoires in COVID-19. The data were produced by immunoSEQ multiplex PCR, yet TCRdb's version contains in-frame clones alone and is incomplete. The sample carries approximately 210,000 clones, roughly 87% recorded once. The CDR3 is 14 amino acids. Germline values: CDR1 KGHDR, CDR2 SFDVKD. Losses at the gene ends were 7 bases for V and 1 base for J; bases not matched to a gene: 4. Sequencing used PBMCs or T cells enriched from blood (not recorded which). This chain joins TRBV24-1 and TRBJ1-2, with 8 bases identical to TRBD1. The TCR originated in a woman aged 30 to 39 who had recovered from COVID-19. The CDR3 region is CATSRTGSNYGYTF. The CDR3 nucleotides are TGTGCCACCAGCCGGACAGGGAGTAACTATGGCTACACCTTC.